This T cell receptor beta chain was recovered during a study of T cell responses to AZD1222 COVID-19 vaccine. Turning to this clone: The antigen is not known.

Study-wide results and limits: The CD4 TCRs associated with vaccination extended across spike and predominated at 160-218 and 743-854.

V lost 5 bases, J lost 6 bases, and 7 bases stayed unmatched. Germline-derived CDR1 and CDR2 are GTSNPN and SVGIG (reference sequence). This CDR3 has 14 residues. The assay was immunoSEQ multiplex PCR, and TCRdb's table has in-frame clones only and misses some. The table has approximately 130,000 clones, approximately 86% seen once. The sequence was collected from an adult who received the AZD1222 COVID-19 vaccine. This chain joins TRBV30 and TRBJ1-4, with 9 bases lining up with TRBD1. Source: peripheral blood, taken 28 days after the second AZD1222 dose. CDR3 nucleotides: TGTGCCTGGGGGGGACAGGGCGAGCATGAAAAACTGTTTTTT. Its protein is CAWGGQGEHEKLFF.